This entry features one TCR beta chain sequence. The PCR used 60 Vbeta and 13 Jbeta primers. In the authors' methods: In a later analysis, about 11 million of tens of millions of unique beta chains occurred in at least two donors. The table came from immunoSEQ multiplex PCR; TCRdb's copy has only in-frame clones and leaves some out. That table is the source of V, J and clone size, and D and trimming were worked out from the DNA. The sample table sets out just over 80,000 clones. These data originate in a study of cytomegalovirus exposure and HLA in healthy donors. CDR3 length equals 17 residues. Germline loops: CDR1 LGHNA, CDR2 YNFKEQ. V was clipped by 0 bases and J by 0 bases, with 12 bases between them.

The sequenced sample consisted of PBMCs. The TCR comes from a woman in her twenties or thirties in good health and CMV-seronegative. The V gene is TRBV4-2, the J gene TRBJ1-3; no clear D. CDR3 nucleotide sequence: TGTGCCAGCAGCCAAGATTTAGGTACTAGCTCTGGAAACACCATATATTTT. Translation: CASSQDLGTSSGNTIYF.